The 24 T cell receptor beta chains below come from one sample, sequenced in a study of Ad26.COV2.S vaccination and SARS-CoV-2 variants. As for treatment: over 15 received Ad26.COV2.S at low or high dose, single or two shots; several received placebo; per-sample allocation not given. Following the first vaccine or placebo injection, samples were taken on day 63. The repertoire was sequenced with immunoSEQ multiplex PCR; TCRdb's copy has only in-frame clones and lacks some. The table lists more than 300,000 clones, 88% of them singletons. Sequencing was performed on peripheral blood, taken in a trial of Ad26.COV2.S vaccine versus placebo. These receptors all stem from a person aged 18-65 years who received the Ad26.COV2.S COVID-19 vaccine or a placebo.

The V and J genes are TRBV4-1 and TRBJ1-3; no clear D gene. Germline V gene lookup returns CDR1 MGHRA and CDR2 YSYEKL. This CDR3 contains 15 residues. V shed 0 bases and J shed 3 bases, with 9 bases lying between them. The CDR3 protein is CASSQDWRGGNTIYF. Written as DNA, the CDR3 is TGCGCCAGCAGCCAAGATTGGAGAGGTGGAAACACCATATATTTT.

This clone is a singleton in its sample. The CDR3 sequence: CASSVGDDRDTQYF. In nucleotides, the CDR3 is TGTGCCAGCAGCGTAGGGGACGACCGAGATACGCAGTATTTT. J is TRBJ2-3 and V is TRBV9; TRBD1 or TRBD2 may be the D gene (5 bases each). The V gene's germline CDR1 is SGDLS and CDR2 YYNGEE. The CDR3 is made up of 14 amino acids. The germline V and J ends were trimmed by 0 bases and 5 bases, with 10 bases remaining between them.

V and J are TRBV5-6 and TRBJ1-5; D may be TRBD1 (6 bases). This CDR3 spans 18 amino acids. Germline loops: CDR1 SGHDT, CDR2 YYEEEE. Trimming took 4 bases from V and 0 from J, leaving 20 bases between them. DNA for the CDR3: TGTGCCAGCAGCGCATACAGGGTAGCAGGGGATAGCAATCAGCCCCAGCATTTT. Protein sequence: CASSAYRVAGDSNQPQHF.

The chain uses TRBV9 and TRBJ1-2; D is ambiguous. The CDR3 contains 16 residues. V was trimmed by 4 bases and J by 8 bases, leaving 24 bases between them. Per germline, CDR1 SGDLS and CDR2 YYNGEE. The CDR3 bases are TGTGCCAGCAGCCCCGGCGGAGGTCAGACGGGAAAGGGCTACACCTTC. Protein product: CASSPGGGQTGKGYTF.

The chain combines TRBV27 with TRBJ2-7; D uncertain. Germline CDR1 and CDR2: MNHEY and SMNVEV (reference sequence). Trimming pared 5 bases from V and 0 bases from J, leaving 2 bases between. The CDR3 length is 11 residues. CDR3 region: CASSASYEQYF. The DNA for the CDR3 is TGTGCCAGCAGTGCCTCCTACGAGCAGTACTTC.

This chain links TRBV27 with TRBJ1-1, with D possibly TRBD1 on 5 matching bases. The CDR3 has 15 residues. V lost 8 bases and J 0 bases, leaving 16 bases between the germline ends. Germline CDR1 reads MNHEY; CDR2 reads SMNVEV (reference sequence). CDR3 region: CASFLTRGVNTEAFF. The CDR3 DNA is TGTGCCAGCTTTTTAACGCGGGGGGTGAACACTGAAGCTTTCTTT.

This chain uses TRBV4-2 with TRBJ1-2, with 7 bases fitting TRBD1. V was clipped by 0 bases and J by 4 bases; unmatched bases: 5. The CDR3 runs to 15 residues. Germline V gene lookup returns CDR1 LGHNA and CDR2 YNFKEQ. CDR3 sequence: CASSQETRGAYGYTF. The CDR3 bases are TGTGCCAGCAGCCAAGAGACCAGGGGGGCCTATGGCTACACCTTC.

The chain has TRBV27 and TRBJ1-6, with 9 bases identical to TRBD1. Looked up from germline, CDR1 is MNHEY and CDR2 is SMNVEV (reference sequence). CDR3 length: 15 residues. The ends lost 3 bases at V and 6 bases at J; junction bases unmatched: 3. The CDR3 protein is CASSLGQGGNSPLHF. The CDR3 DNA follows: TGTGCCAGCAGTTTGGGACAGGGCGGTAATTCACCCCTCCACTTT.

The chain joins TRBV6-5 to TRBJ2-1, with a weak D call TRBD2 (5 bases). CDR1 MNHEY and CDR2 SVGAGI come from the germline V gene. V gave up 6 bases and J gave up 4 bases, with 7 bases separating them. This CDR3 region has 12 residues. CDR3 in amino acids: CASRLGYNEQFF. The CDR3 coding sequence is TGTGCCAGCAGACTAGGGTACAATGAGCAGTTCTTC.

This clone was counted between two and nine times. This chain joins TRBV4-2 and TRBJ1-2, with 7 bases aligning to TRBD1. Germline V gives CDR1 LGHNA, CDR2 YNFKEQ. The CDR3 contains 12 residues. Germline trimming cut 4 bases from V and 7 bases from J; bases unmatched to any gene: 3. CDR3 sequence reads: CASSLRQGGYTF. For the CDR3, the DNA is TGTGCCAGCAGCCTCCGACAGGGTGGCTACACCTTC.

This chain uses TRBV7-9 with TRBJ2-1; D might be TRBD1 (6 bases). The CDR3 sequence is 13 residues long. V was pared by 1 base and J by 10 bases, with 11 bases between. CDR1 is SEHNR, CDR2 FQNEAQ, per germline (reference sequence). CDR3 sequence reads: CASSLEGVNEQFF. The DNA of the CDR3 is TGTGCCAGCAGCTTAGAGGGGGTTAACGAGCAGTTCTTC.

In DNA form, the CDR3 reads TGTGCCAGCAGCCTACGGACAGGGGGAAGACCCGTGGATACGCAGTATTTT. Its protein is CASSLRTGGRPVDTQYF. The gene calls are TRBV7-2 and TRBJ2-3; the match to TRBD1 covers 10 bases. The V gene end was trimmed by 5 bases and the J gene end by 6 bases; junction bases not matched to a gene: 14. Germline loops: CDR1 SGHTA, CDR2 FQGNSA. There are 17 residues in the CDR3.

This rearrangement joins TRBV5-1 to TRBJ2-6; D remains ambiguous. This CDR3 is 16 amino acids long. Germline assignment: CDR1 SGHRS and CDR2 YFSETQ. The ends were cut back, 0 bases at V and 4 bases at J, with 11 bases in the middle. The CDR3 loop is CASSLGGATGANVLTF. DNA for the CDR3: TGCGCCAGCAGCTTGGGTGGCGCGACCGGGGCCAACGTCCTGACTTTC.

The chain links TRBV6-5 to TRBJ2-1; TRBD1 is a possible D gene (6 bases). This CDR3 has 15 residues. The germline V gene has CDR1 MNHEY and CDR2 SVGAGI. The germline V and J ends were trimmed by 2 bases and 6 bases, with 14 bases remaining between them. In DNA form, the CDR3 reads TGTGCCAGCAGTTACGGGCTCAGGGGTAGCAATGAGCAGTTCTTC. Amino acids: CASSYGLRGSNEQFF.

The chain is built from TRBV6-5 and TRBJ2-5; D could derive from TRBD1 or TRBD2 (5 bases each). Germline V gene sequence: CDR1 MNHEY, CDR2 SVGAGI. The CDR3 contains 14 residues. V was trimmed by 10 bases and J by 1 base, leaving 16 bases between them. The chain's CDR3 is CATSRGSLQETQYF. The CDR3 DNA sequence: TGTGCCACCTCCCGGGGCAGTCTCCAAGAGACCCAGTACTTC.

J is TRBJ2-7 and V is TRBV28; the D is unclear. CDR1 and CDR2 from the germline V gene are MDHEN and SYDVKM. The CDR3 runs 15 residues. Deletions cut 2 bases from V and 1 base from J, with 12 bases between. The CDR3, as DNA: TGTGCCAGCAGTTTACCAGGCTCATATTCCTACGAGCAGTACTTC. It translates to CASSLPGSYSYEQYF.

The rearrangement joins TRBV4-2 to TRBJ1-5; D is perhaps TRBD1 (6 bases). Trimming shortened V by 0 bases and J by 4 bases, and 13 bases separated the two germline ends. The CDR3 covers 16 residues. Germline V gene sequence: CDR1 LGHNA, CDR2 YNFKEQ. The CDR3 bases are TGTGCCAGCAGCCAAGAGGGGGGCGCGAGAAATCAGCCCCAGCATTTT. It is translated as CASSQEGGARNQPQHF.

V usage is TRBV5-1 and J usage is TRBJ2-3, with TRBD1 as a possible D gene (5 bases). The CDR3 contains 14 residues. The V gene's germline CDR1 is SGHRS and CDR2 YFSETQ. The V end was cut by 4 bases, the J end by 4 bases, with 13 bases between. The CDR3: CASSILVGADTQYF. For the CDR3, the DNA is TGCGCCAGCAGCATCCTCGTAGGGGCAGATACGCAGTATTTT.

The chain carries TRBV7-2 and TRBJ1-4, with TRBD1 as a possible D gene (6 bases). CDR1 is SGHTA and CDR2 is FQGNSA in the germline V gene. V lost 1 base and J lost 8, with 14 bases in between. The CDR3 sequence is 15 residues long. CDR3 region: CASSLGAGVREKLFF. The CDR3 coding sequence is TGTGCCAGCAGCTTAGGGGCAGGGGTGAGAGAAAAACTGTTTTTT.

The chain recombines TRBV12-5 with TRBJ2-1; 8 bases align to TRBD1. V dropped 4 bases and J dropped 0; count of bases not matched to a gene: 2. This CDR3 is built from 15 residues. Per germline, CDR1 LGHNT and CDR2 FRNRAP. The CDR3 nucleotides read TGTGCTAGTGGTTACACAGGGGGCTCCTACAATGAGCAGTTCTTC. Translated, it gives CASGYTGGSYNEQFF.

As to this clone: The sample holds other DNA sequences that translate to the same CDR3. The CDR3 DNA follows: TGTGCCAGCAGCTTACCTAGCACAGATACGCAGTATTTT. This encodes CASSLPSTDTQYF. The rearrangement links TRBV7-3 to TRBJ2-3, with D uncertain. There are 13 residues in the CDR3. Germline-derived CDR1 and CDR2 are SGHTA and FQGTGA. The V and J ends lost 2 bases and 0 bases respectively, with 3 bases between them.

The rearrangement joins TRBV5-4 to TRBJ2-1; D not resolved. Trimming pared 4 bases from V and 2 bases from J, leaving 13 bases between. The V gene's germline CDR1 is SGHNT and CDR2 YYREEE (reference sequence). This CDR3 has 15 amino acids. The CDR3 is CASSSVASAYNEQFF. CDR3 DNA sequence: TGTGCCAGCAGCAGCGTAGCAAGCGCCTACAATGAGCAGTTCTTC.

This chain uses TRBV3-1 (or the pseudogene TRBV3-2) with TRBJ1-2; 7 bases are shared with TRBD1. Germline CDR1 and CDR2: LGHDT and YNNKEL (reference sequence). Losses at the gene ends were 4 bases for V and 7 bases for J; bases not matched to a gene: 6. The CDR3 has 13 residues. CDR3 bases: TGTGCCAGCAGCCCACCGGACAGGAGTGGCTACACCTTC. Translated: CASSPPDRSGYTF.

The CDR3: CASSLTTQGLYEQYF. CDR3 bases: TGTGCCAGCAGCTTAACAACTCAGGGTCTTTACGAGCAGTACTTC. The chain combines TRBV11-2 with TRBJ2-7, with D possibly being TRBD1 (5 bases). Per the germline V gene, CDR1 is SGHAT and CDR2 is FQNNGV. This CDR3 is built from 15 residues. Trimming shortened V by 2 bases and J by 4 bases, and 15 bases separated the two germline ends.